What follows describes a single TCR beta chain. This entry is derived from a study of blood T cell repertoires in COVID-19. Study as a whole: The analysed material was cDNA or gDNA that came from T cells, B-cell-depleted T cells, or PBMCs.

Authors' data handling: Estimation of nucleated cell counts relied on the amplification of reference gene primers. The protocol was immunoSEQ multiplex PCR, while the TCRdb copy is restricted to in-frame clones and leaves out a portion. From that table come the V and J calls and clone size; the DNA was used to work out D and trimming. The sample gives roughly 190,000 clones, more than 85% of which show up once; less than 1.5% is in the top ten. Trimming shortened V by 4 bases and J by 0 bases, and 9 bases separated the two germline ends. Germline CDR1 is ENHRY and CDR2 is SYGVKD. CDR3 length equals 14 residues.

This clonotype originated in a man under 40 with acute or convalescent COVID-19. What was sequenced was peripheral blood. The rearrangement links TRBV10-3 to TRBJ1-2, with no clear D. The CDR3 spells CAISANRANYGYTF. CDR3 DNA sequence: TGTGCCATCAGTGCCAACAGAGCTAACTATGGCTACACCTTC.